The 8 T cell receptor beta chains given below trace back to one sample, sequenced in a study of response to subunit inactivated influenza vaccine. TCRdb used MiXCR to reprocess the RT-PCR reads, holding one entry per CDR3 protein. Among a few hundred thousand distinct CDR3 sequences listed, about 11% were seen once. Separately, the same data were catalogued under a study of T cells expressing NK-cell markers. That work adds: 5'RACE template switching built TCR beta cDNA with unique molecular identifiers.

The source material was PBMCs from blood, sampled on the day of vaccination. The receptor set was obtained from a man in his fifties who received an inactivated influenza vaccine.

The CDR3 region has the DNA TGCAGCACGAGTCTCTACACTGAAGCTTTCTTT. Translating it yields CSTSLYTEAFF. V is TRBV29-1 and J is TRBJ1-1; D unclear. The CDR3 extends over 11 amino acids. V was clipped by 8 bases and J by 3 bases, with 10 bases between them. Germline V CDR1 and CDR2: SQVTM, ANQGSEA. The whole variable domain, filled in from reference TRBV29-1 and TRBJ1-1, reads SAVISQKPSRDICQRGTSLTIQCQVDSQVTMMFWYRQQPGQSLTLIATANQGSEATYESGFVIDKFPISRPNLTFSTLTVSNMSPEDSSIYLCSTSLYTEAFFGQGTRLTVV.

DNA for the CDR3: TGTGCCAGCGGTATAGCGGAAGCCTACGAGCAGTACTTC. Translating it yields CASGIAEAYEQYF. This chain connects TRBV5-5 to TRBJ2-7, with D perhaps matching TRBD2 (6 bases). Germline CDR1 and CDR2: SGHKS and YYEKEE (reference sequence). This CDR3 is built from 13 residues. V was pared by 7 bases and J by 2 bases, with 13 bases between.

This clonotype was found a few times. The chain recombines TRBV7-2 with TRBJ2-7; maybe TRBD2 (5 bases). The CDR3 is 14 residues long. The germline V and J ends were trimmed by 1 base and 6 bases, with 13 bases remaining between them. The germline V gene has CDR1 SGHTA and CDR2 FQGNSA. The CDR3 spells CASSLGLRVAEQYF. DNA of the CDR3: TGTGCCAGCAGCTTAGGTTTGAGGGTTGCCGAGCAGTACTTC.

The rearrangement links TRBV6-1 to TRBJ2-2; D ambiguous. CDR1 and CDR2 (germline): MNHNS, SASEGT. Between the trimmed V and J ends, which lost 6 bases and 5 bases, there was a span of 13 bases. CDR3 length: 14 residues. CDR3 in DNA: TGTGCCAGCAGCCCCGCAGGCCGGACCGGGGAGCTGTTTTTT. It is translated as CASSPAGRTGELFF.

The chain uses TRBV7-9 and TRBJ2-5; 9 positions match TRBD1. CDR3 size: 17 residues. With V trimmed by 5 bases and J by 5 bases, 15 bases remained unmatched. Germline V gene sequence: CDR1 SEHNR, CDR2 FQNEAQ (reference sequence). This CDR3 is CASSPYLGTGRMETQYF. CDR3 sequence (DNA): TGTGCCAGCAGCCCTTATCTTGGGACAGGGAGGATGGAGACCCAGTACTTC.

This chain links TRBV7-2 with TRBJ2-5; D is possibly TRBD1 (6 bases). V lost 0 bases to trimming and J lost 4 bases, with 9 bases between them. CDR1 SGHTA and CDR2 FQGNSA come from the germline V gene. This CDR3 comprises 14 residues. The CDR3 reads CASSLAGTPETQYF. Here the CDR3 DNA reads TGTGCCAGCAGCTTAGCAGGGACACCAGAGACCCAGTACTTC.

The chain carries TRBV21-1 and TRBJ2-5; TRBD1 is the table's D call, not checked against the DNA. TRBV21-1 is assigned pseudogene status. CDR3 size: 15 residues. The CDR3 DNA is TGTGCCAGCAGGCAGGGCGGACAGGTGGTAGAGACCCAGTACTTC. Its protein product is CASRQGGQVVETQYF.

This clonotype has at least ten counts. The CDR3 DNA reads TGTGCCAGCTCTCAAAACGGGGGGGCCGGGGATGAGCAGTTCTTC. Translation: CASSQNGGAGDEQFF. This chain connects TRBV18 to TRBJ2-1, with TRBD2 matching over 8 bases. This CDR3 comprises 15 residues. Germline V CDR1 and CDR2: KGHSH, LQKENI. With 6 bases clipped from V and 8 bases from J, the junction kept 12 bases outside the gene matches.